This T cell receptor beta chain is from a study of blood T cell repertoires in COVID-19. Study-level background: The samples span acute and convalescent COVID-19 from the United States, Italy and Spain. T cells, B-cell-depleted T cells, or PBMCs provided the cDNA or gDNA that served as material.

There are 15 residues in the CDR3. V was cut by 4 bases and J by 5 bases, with 14 bases left in between. Germline assignment: CDR1 LNHDA and CDR2 SQIVND (reference sequence). Method: immunoSEQ multiplex PCR; TCRdb's copy keeps in-frame clones and lacks some. Of some 420,000 clones detected, around 89% appear once; the ten largest clones hold roughly 1.1%. Enrollees, about 18 to 100 years old, lived in 24 US areas. V and J are TRBV19 and TRBJ2-2; D possibly corresponds to TRBD1 (6 bases). This TCR derives from a man aged 30-40 years who had recovered from COVID-19. Sequencing input: PBMCs or T cells enriched from blood (not recorded which). The CDR3 DNA reads as TGTGCCAGTAGTAGATTCCAGGGGCGGACCGGGGAGCTGTTTTTT. It specifies CASSRFQGRTGELFF. The full variable domain, in which reference TRBV19 and TRBJ2-2 provide the parts outside the CDR3, is DGGITQSPKYLFRKEGQNVTLSCEQNLNHDAMYWYRQDPGQGLRLIYYSQIVNDFQKGDIAEGYSVSREKKESFPLTVTSAQKNPTAFYLCASSRFQGRTGELFFGEGSRLTVL.